Described below is a single T cell receptor (beta chain) sequence and its context. This sample stems from a study of blood T cell repertoires in COVID-19. Study details: Acute and convalescent COVID-19 specimens originated in the United States, Italy and Spain.

Assay used: immunoSEQ multiplex PCR; TCRdb lists only in-frame clones, some missing. Altogether about 92,000 clones are present, roughly 70% being singletons, with the ten largest covering under 30%. The receptor was isolated from a woman aged 55-70 years in a cohort sampled during active or convalescent COVID-19. Sequencing used peripheral blood.

CDR3 sequence (DNA): TGCGCCAGCAGCTTGATAGCGGGGGCCCGCACAGATACGCAGTATTTT. It specifies CASSLIAGARTDTQYF. The rearrangement links TRBV5-1 to TRBJ2-3, with 9 bases lining up with TRBD2. This CDR3 is 16 amino acids long. Looked up from germline, CDR1 is SGHRS and CDR2 is YFSETQ. V was clipped by 1 base and J by 1 base; unmatched bases: 4. The variable domain in full, with the rest retrieved from reference TRBV5-1 and TRBJ2-3, is KAGVTQTPRYLIKTRGQQVTLSCSPISGHRSVSWYQQTPGQGLQFLFEYFSETQRNKGNFPGRFSGRQFSNSRSEMNVSTLELGDSALYLCASSLIAGARTDTQYFGPGTRLTVL.